The 7 T cell receptor beta chains listed next were all sequenced from one sample in a study of metastatic and nonmetastatic thyroid tumors. TCRdb called clones again from the PCR reads with MiXCR. The sample records about 70,000 clones, roughly a sixth being singletons. No patient had received any treatment before thyroid surgery. Specimen: blood. The source of these receptors is a female donor with papillary thyroid cancer or a benign thyroid nodule (not recorded which). Some clones in this sample may be carry-over from other donors' samples.

The table lists this clone with many counts. V gene TRBV9 combines with J gene TRBJ1-2; D is unclear. The CDR3 has 11 residues. Germline-derived CDR1 and CDR2 are SGDLS and YYNGEE. The V end was cut by 2 bases, the J end by 4 bases, with 3 bases between. The DNA of the CDR3 is TGTGCCAGCAGCGTGTTCTATGGCTACACCTTC. As protein: CASSVFYGYTF.

The rearrangement joins TRBV5-6 to TRBJ1-2, with a possible D match to TRBD1 (6 bases). The CDR3 spans 13 residues. Trimming stripped 5 bases from V and 7 bases from J, with 15 bases between. Germline V gene lookup returns CDR1 SGHDT and CDR2 YYEEEE. The CDR3 DNA sequence: TGTGCCAGCAGGGGGGGCAGGGCTGGTGGCTACACCTTC. Translation gives CASRGGRAGGYTF.

The chain is built from TRBV11-2 and TRBJ2-1; D unclear. The V gene lost 1 base and the J gene lost 6 bases, with 13 bases spanning the gap. CDR1 and CDR2 from the germline V gene are SGHAT and FQNNGV. CDR3 length: 15 amino acids. The CDR3: CASSLVSGDGNEQFF. The CDR3 nucleotides are TGTGCCAGCAGCTTAGTTTCAGGTGATGGCAATGAGCAGTTCTTC. Complete variable domain (other parts from reference TRBV11-2 and TRBJ2-1): EAGVAQSPRYKIIEKRQSVAFWCNPISGHATLYWYQQILGQGPKLLIQFQNNGVVDDSQLPKDRFSAERLKGVDSTLKIQPAKLEDSAVYLCASSLVSGDGNEQFFGPGTRLTVL.

In its sample, this clone was seen a few times. J is TRBJ2-7 and V is TRBV6-1; 7 bases align to TRBD1. The germline CDR1 and CDR2 sequences are MNHNS and SASEGT. The CDR3 has 14 residues. Trimming took 10 bases from V and 0 from J; bases not matched to a gene: 9. The CDR3 DNA sequence: TGTGCCAAGTTCTCCCGGGACAGCTCCTACGAGCAGTACTTC. It is translated as CAKFSRDSSYEQYF.

The chain combines TRBV10-3 with TRBJ1-3; 9 nucleotides agree with TRBD1. The CDR3 runs to 17 residues. The V segment lost 0 bases and the J segment 2 bases; nucleotides outside the gene matches: 5. Germline CDR1 ENHRY, CDR2 SYGVKD. CDR3 residues: CAISESGNRGPGNTIYF. In DNA form, the CDR3 reads TGTGCCATCAGTGAGTCAGGGAACAGGGGGCCTGGAAACACCATATATTTT.

J is TRBJ2-4 and V is TRBV11-2; possibly TRBD2 for D (6 bases). CDR1 and CDR2 (germline): SGHAT, FQNNGV. The CDR3 consists of 14 residues. V lost 5 bases and J 7 bases, leaving 15 bases between the germline ends. The CDR3 region is CASSPAGLANIQYF. CDR3 sequence (DNA): TGTGCCAGCAGCCCCGCAGGCCTAGCGAACATTCAGTACTTC.

This clone has only a few counts. This may be a read error: a much more frequent sequence differs by one nucleotide. The chain couples TRBV28 to TRBJ2-7; 9 bases are a match to TRBD1. Trimming cost V 5 bases and J 5 bases; bases outside gene matches: 7. The CDR3 contains 14 residues. Looked up from germline, CDR1 is MDHEN and CDR2 is SYDVKM. In DNA form, the CDR3 reads TGTGCCAGCAGTACCGGGACAGGGTCCCACGAGCAGTACTTC. The encoded protein is CASSTGTGSHEQYF.